This T cell receptor (beta chain) is drawn from a study of PD-1 blockade in classical Hodgkin lymphoma. Libraries were prepared by immunoSEQ multiplex PCR; TCRdb keeps only in-frame clonotypes and omits some of them. The sample includes around 99,000 clones, roughly 76% of them seen just once. This clone was seen more than once but under ten times. Exposure to brentuximab vedotin varied, and each patient had relapsed following autologous stem cell transplantation. With V trimmed by 5 bases and J by 6 bases, 6 bases remained unmatched. The CDR3 has 14 amino acids. Per germline, CDR1 SGHVS and CDR2 FNYEAQ.

The rearrangement links TRBV7-6 to TRBJ2-7; 11 bases align to TRBD2. The TCR originated in a human donor with classical Hodgkin lymphoma. This specimen consisted of peripheral blood mononuclear cells (PBMCs), obtained before the second cycle of nivolumab. The CDR3 loop reads CASSTSGSKVEQYF. The CDR3, as DNA: TGTGCCAGCAGCACTAGCGGGAGTAAGGTCGAGCAGTACTTC.